Given below is one T cell receptor beta chain in context. This table comes from immunoSEQ multiplex PCR, and its TCRdb copy is limited to in-frame clones, with some not included. The repertoire holds approximately 35,000 clones, with more than 70% as singletons. This sample was taken from a study of T cell changes during pregnancy in multiple sclerosis. The ends lost 8 bases at V and 1 base at J; junction bases unmatched: 8. Germline CDR1 reads SNHLY; CDR2 reads FYNNEI. This CDR3 is built from 16 residues. The chain links TRBV2 to TRBJ1-5; 10 bases are shared with TRBD1. Specimen: CD4+ T cells from peripheral blood mononuclear cells, collected after pregnancy. The origin of this receptor is a female donor in good health, enrolled as a control in a pregnancy study. DNA of the CDR3: TGTGCCAGCGGGCGACAGGGGGCGAGAAGCAATCAGCCCCAGCATTTT. This codes for CASGRQGARSNQPQHF.